One sample yielded the 24 T cell receptor beta chains listed below, sequenced in a study of T-cell memory formation after mild COVID-19. Via MiXCR, TCRdb re-called the 5' RACE reads, giving one row per CDR3 protein. Among 90,000 to 120,000 distinct CDR3 sequences listed, 13% to 15% were seen once. What was sequenced was PBMCs or a T cell subset sorted from them (not recorded which). Every receptor here comes from a man between 18 and 29 years old who had mild COVID-19 (a few samples of this study predate the infection). Cell type and time point are not known.

The chain combines TRBV20-1 with TRBJ2-1; weak D call: TRBD2 (5 bases). CDR1 and CDR2 (germline): DFQATT, SNEGSKA (reference sequence). Deletions cut 0 bases from V and 6 bases from J, with 15 bases between. This CDR3 has 15 residues. CDR3 in amino acids: CSARDIQRSVNEQFF. The CDR3 DNA is TGCAGTGCTAGAGATATCCAGCGGAGCGTCAATGAGCAGTTCTTC.

This chain uses TRBV2 with TRBJ2-1, with D perhaps matching TRBD1 or TRBD2 (5 bases each). V lost 5 bases and J 8 bases, leaving 13 bases between the germline ends. CDR3 length: 13 residues. The V gene's germline CDR1 is SNHLY and CDR2 FYNNEI. In nucleotides, the CDR3 is TGTGCCAGCAGTCCGGGACCAGGCGATGAGCAGTTCTTC. Its translation: CASSPGPGDEQFF.

The chain combines TRBV11-2 with TRBJ2-2; D perhaps matches TRBD2 (7 bases). V lost 5 bases to trimming and J lost 6 bases, with 16 bases between them. The CDR3 contains 15 residues. Germline V lookup: CDR1 SGHAT, CDR2 FQNNGV. The CDR3 DNA sequence: TGTGCCAGCAGCGCATCGGGGGGCCGGCCCGGGGAGCTGTTTTTT. Translated: CASSASGGRPGELFF.

There are a few counts of this clonotype. The chain joins TRBV3-1 to TRBJ2-7; no reliable D call. Germline CDR1 LGHDT, CDR2 YNNKEL (reference sequence). The V and J ends lost 0 bases and 6 bases respectively, with 9 bases between them. This CDR3 spans 13 amino acids. In DNA form, the CDR3 reads TGTGCCAGCAGCCAAGAAGCCAGTCTCGAGCAGTACTTC. Its protein product is CASSQEASLEQYF.

This clonotype was detected ten times or more. The V gene is TRBV25-1, the J gene TRBJ2-2; either TRBD1 or TRBD2 may supply D (5 bases each). This CDR3 has 13 residues. Germline V CDR1 and CDR2: MGHDK, SYGVNS. The ends were cut back, 1 base at V and 7 bases at J, with 7 bases in the middle. CDR3 sequence: CASSESGGGELFF. The CDR3 DNA sequence: TGTGCCAGCAGTGAATCTGGGGGCGGGGAGCTGTTTTTT.

There are a few counts of this clonotype. The V and J genes are TRBV25-1 and TRBJ1-1; no clear D. This CDR3 region has 13 residues. V was shortened by 3 bases and J by 6 bases, with 11 bases between the two germline ends. CDR1 and CDR2 (germline): MGHDK, SYGVNS. The CDR3 bases are TGTGCCAGCAGTGAGGGTATCGGCGCTGAAGCTTTCTTT. As protein: CASSEGIGAEAFF.

The V call is TRBV7-3, the J call TRBJ1-3; D not certain. The CDR3 is 15 amino acids. Germline V gene sequence: CDR1 SGHTA, CDR2 FQGTGA. Trimming pared 5 bases from V and 4 bases from J, leaving 15 bases between. For the CDR3, the DNA is TGTGCCAGCAGCCCCACCCTGGGCGACGGAAACACCATATATTTT. Translated, it gives CASSPTLGDGNTIYF.

In nucleotides, the CDR3 is TGCGCCAGCAGGGAGGACAGGATGAACACTGAAGCTTTCTTT. Translated: CASREDRMNTEAFF. V and J are TRBV4-1 and TRBJ1-1, with 7 bases identical to TRBD1. This CDR3 contains 14 residues. The germline CDR1 and CDR2 sequences are MGHRA and YSYEKL. V dropped 6 bases and J dropped 0; count of bases not matched to a gene: 4.

Ten or more counts support this clonotype. The chain is built from TRBV11-2 and TRBJ2-7; unclear D gene. Per germline, CDR1 SGHAT and CDR2 FQNNGV. With 1 base removed from V and 3 bases from J, the gap between germline ends came to 7 bases. The CDR3 extends over 13 amino acids. DNA for the CDR3: TGTGCCAGCAGCTTAGTCCCCCGCTACGAGCAGTACTTC. It yields the protein CASSLVPRYEQYF.

Remarks on this clonotype: The conserved phenylalanine or tryptophan normally closing the CDR3 is absent here, so this likely arose from a read error. J is TRBJ2-7 and V is TRBV6-5, with D unresolved. The germline V gene has CDR1 MNHEY and CDR2 SVGAGI. CDR3 length: 12 residues. V gave up 6 bases and J gave up 4 bases, with 10 bases separating them. CDR3 protein: CASSKRGYEQYL. The CDR3 nucleotides are TGTGCCAGCAGCAAAAGAGGATACGAGCAGTACTTA.

This clonotype was counted many times. The chain is built from TRBV4-1 and TRBJ2-7; TRBD2 matches at 9 bases. The CDR3 has 14 residues. J lost 4 bases, V lost 4 bases, and 5 bases had no gene match. Germline V gene lookup returns CDR1 MGHRA and CDR2 YSYEKL. The CDR3 DNA reads as TGCGCCAGCAGCCCAGCCAGCGGGGGGTACGAGCAGTACTTC. Translating it yields CASSPASGGYEQYF.

Worth noting for this clonotype: At one of its ends the junction is not consistent with the germline gene, which may arise from a read error. This sequence joins TRBV7-7 and TRBJ2-3; 9 bases align to TRBD2. CDR1 is SSHAT and CDR2 is FNYEAQ in the germline V gene (reference sequence). The CDR3 covers 21 residues. The CDR3 DNA is TGTGCTAGCAGCTTGCCCGGGGCCAGCGGGGGGCCAGTCAGAAGCACAGATACGCAGTATTTT. Translated: CASSLPGASGGPVRSTDTQYF.

This clonotype has more than one count but fewer than ten. J is TRBJ2-7 and V is TRBV18, with D maybe TRBD2 (5 bases). V shed 3 bases and J shed 0 bases, with 6 bases lying between them. The germline V gene encodes CDR1 KGHSH and CDR2 LQKENI. This CDR3 is 13 amino acids long. The CDR3 bases are TGTGCCAGCTCACCCCGGGACTCCTACGAGCAGTACGTC. This codes for CASSPRDSYEQYV.

This clonotype was picked up a small number of times. This sequence joins TRBV7-6 and TRBJ2-5; 7 nucleotides agree with TRBD2. V dropped 2 bases and J dropped 5; count of bases not matched to a gene: 8. This CDR3 has 15 amino acids. CDR1 and CDR2 from the germline V gene are SGHVS and FNYEAQ. The CDR3 spells CASSLWVGGMETQYF. The CDR3 DNA reads TGTGCCAGCAGCTTATGGGTGGGGGGGATGGAGACCCAGTACTTC.

This clonotype was detected only a few times. This chain joins TRBV9 and TRBJ2-1; 10 bases fit TRBD2. Looked up from germline, CDR1 is SGDLS and CDR2 is YYNGEE. The CDR3 runs to 15 residues. V dropped 0 bases and J dropped 7; count of bases not matched to a gene: 4. CDR3 bases: TGTGCCAGCAGCGTAGCACTAGCGGGGATTAATGAGCAGTTCTTC. This codes for CASSVALAGINEQFF.

The CDR3 here is CASSLLGTGGNEQFF. In nucleotides, the CDR3 is TGCGCCAGCAGCTTGTTAGGGACAGGGGGTAATGAGCAGTTCTTC. The chain is built from TRBV5-1 and TRBJ2-1; 11 positions agree with TRBD1. Germline V gene sequence: CDR1 SGHRS, CDR2 YFSETQ. CDR3 length: 15 residues. J lost 7 bases, V lost 1 base, and 4 bases had no gene match.

V usage is TRBV29-1 and J usage is TRBJ2-1, with 8 bases fitting TRBD1. CDR1 is SQVTM and CDR2 is ANQGSEA in the germline V gene. The CDR3 has 13 residues. V shed 8 bases and J 6 bases; nucleotides not matched to a gene: 9. In nucleotides, the CDR3 is TGCAGCACGTACGGGACAGGCGTCAATGAGCAGTTCTTC. Amino acids: CSTYGTGVNEQFF.

This clonotype was picked up a small number of times. This chain uses TRBV14 with TRBJ1-1, with TRBD1 as a possible D gene (6 bases). This CDR3 spans 13 amino acids. V was shortened by 2 bases and J by 4 bases, with 8 bases between the two germline ends. CDR1 is SGHDN and CDR2 is FVKESK in the germline V gene. This CDR3 reads CASSQMGATEAFF. The CDR3 nucleotides are TGTGCCAGCAGCCAAATGGGGGCCACTGAAGCTTTCTTT.

The rearrangement uses TRBV7-4 and TRBJ2-3; the match to TRBD2 covers 13 bases. The length of the CDR3 is 17 residues. The V gene's germline CDR1 is SGHVT and CDR2 SQSDAQ. Trimming removed 3 bases from V and 3 bases from J; junction bases left unmatched: 6. The CDR3 protein is CASSFGLAGAPTDTQYF. Written as DNA, the CDR3 is TGTGCCAGCAGCTTTGGACTAGCGGGGGCCCCGACAGATACGCAGTATTTT. Supplemented by reference TRBV7-4 and TRBJ2-3, the full variable domain reads GAGVSQSPRYKVAKRGRDVALRCDSISGHVTLYWYRQTLGQGSEVLTYSQSDAQRDKSGRPSGRFSAERPERSVSTLKIQRTEQGDSAVYLCASSFGLAGAPTDTQYFGPGTRLTVL.

This clonotype was counted a few times. CDR3 DNA: TGTGCCAGCAGCTTATTCGGGGGAGAAGAGACCCAGTACTTC. This gives the protein CASSLFGGEETQYF. The chain recombines TRBV7-9 with TRBJ2-5, with D possibly being TRBD2 (6 bases). Germline CDR1 reads SEHNR; CDR2 reads FQNEAQ (reference sequence). The CDR3 loop spans 14 amino acids. Trimming cost V 2 bases and J 3 bases, with 10 bases left between them.

The chain has TRBV9 and TRBJ2-1; D gene unclear. The CDR3 sequence is 13 residues long. Per germline, CDR1 SGDLS and CDR2 YYNGEE. V was shortened by 8 bases and J by 8 bases, with 17 bases between the two germline ends. The CDR3 sequence: CASTTQPGDEQFF. As DNA, the CDR3 is TGTGCCAGTACCACCCAGCCGGGCGATGAGCAGTTCTTC. Full variable domain (outside the CDR3, taken from reference TRBV9 and TRBJ2-1): DSGVTQTPKHLITATGQRVTLRCSPRSGDLSVYWYQQSLDQGLQFLIQYYNGEERAKGNILERFSAQQFPDLHSELNLSSLELGDSALYFCASTTQPGDEQFFGPGTRLTVL.

The chain combines TRBV19 with TRBJ2-1, with D possibly matching TRBD2 (6 bases). V lost 6 bases and J 6 bases, leaving 18 bases between the germline ends. Germline CDR1 and CDR2: LNHDA and SQIVND (reference sequence). CDR3 size: 15 residues. CDR3 sequence (DNA): TGTGCCAGTAGCGTCGCCTCCGGGACTTCCAATGAGCAGTTCTTC. This gives the protein CASSVASGTSNEQFF.

The chain couples TRBV25-1 to TRBJ2-3; D may be TRBD1 or TRBD2 (5 bases each). The CDR3 length is 17 residues. From germline, CDR1 is MGHDK and CDR2 SYGVNS. The V end lost 0 bases, the J end lost 5 bases, and 18 bases lay between the germline ends. The CDR3 loop is CASSEYMLGAGLDTQYF. CDR3 DNA: TGTGCCAGCAGTGAATATATGCTCGGGGCGGGCTTAGATACGCAGTATTTT.

This clonotype was counted only a few times. The chain employs TRBV11-3 and TRBJ2-7; TRBD1 or TRBD2 may be the D gene (5 bases each). Trimming stripped 5 bases from V and 6 bases from J, with 11 bases between. The CDR3 sequence is 12 residues long. Germline assignment: CDR1 SGHNT and CDR2 YENEEA. CDR3 residues: CASSPGTVEQYF. The CDR3 DNA is TGTGCCAGCAGCCCAGGGACGGTCGAGCAGTACTTC.